These T cell receptor beta chains were read from a single sample in a study of cytomegalovirus exposure and HLA in healthy donors. Using immunoSEQ multiplex PCR, the repertoire was profiled, and TCRdb retains in-frame clones only, with some absent. The sample contains fewer than 200,000 clones, around 76% of which appear only once. The sequencing input was PBMCs. Every receptor here comes from a man in his fifties or sixties in good health and CMV-seronegative. CDR3s include the opening cysteine and the closing phenylalanine or tryptophan. A D gene is named only where the DNA matches it firmly. Clone size is stated in some rows and not others, as once, few, many or a class when expanded.

-	TRBD1	TRBV5-1	TRBJ2-7	CASSLARTGSYEQYF	TGCGCCAGCAGCTTGGCTCGGACAGGGTCCTACGAGCAGTACTTC
-	TRBD1	TRBV5-6	TRBJ1-3	CASSSWTGSSGNTIYF	TGTGCCAGCAGCTCGTGGACAGGGAGCTCTGGAAACACCATATATTTT
once	-	TRBV7-9	TRBJ1-3	CSSQSQGSSGNTIYF	TGTTCCAGTCAATCCCAGGGGTCTTCTGGAAACACCATATATTTT
-	TRBD1	TRBV2	TRBJ2-3	CASSADRGRDTQYF	TGTGCCAGCAGTGCGGACAGGGGGCGAGATACGCAGTATTTT
-	TRBD1	TRBV9	TRBJ2-7	CASSAAGQGFGEQYF	TGTGCCAGCAGCGCCGCGGGACAGGGGTTCGGCGAGCAGTACTTC
-	TRBD1	TRBV27	TRBJ1-5	CASSHTGGAYNQPQHF	TGTGCCAGCAGTCACACAGGGGGCGCATACAATCAGCCCCAGCATTTT
-	TRBD1	TRBV7-9	TRBJ2-7	CASSLVGQGDNEQYF	TGTGCCAGCAGCTTAGTGGGACAGGGGGACAACGAGCAGTACTTC
-	TRBD1	TRBV30	TRBJ1-5	CAWAGTENQPQHF	TGTGCCTGGGCCGGGACAGAAAATCAGCCCCAGCATTTT
-	-	TRBV10-2	TRBJ1-5	CASSDPGGSKGNQPQHF	TGCGCCAGCAGTGATCCCGGGGGGAGTAAAGGCAATCAGCCCCAGCATTTT
-	-	TRBV16	TRBJ2-3	CASSQSRGRASTDTQYF	TGTGCCAGCAGCCAATCGCGAGGCAGGGCCAGCACAGATACGCAGTATTTT
-	-	TRBV5-6	TRBJ2-7	CASSLLVTYEQYF	TGTGCCAGCAGCTTGCTAGTGACCTACGAGCAGTACTTC
-	TRBD2	TRBV2	TRBJ2-5	CASSVERLAGETQYF	TGTGCCAGCAGTGTCGAACGACTAGCTGGAGAGACCCAGTACTTC
-	-	TRBV27	TRBJ2-7	CASSLAAGLYEQYF	TGTGCCAGCAGTTTAGCTGCTGGGCTCTACGAGCAGTACTTC
-	TRBD1	TRBV14	TRBJ1-2	CASSQSAGTGGSGYTF	TGTGCCAGCAGCCAAAGTGCTGGGACAGGGGGCTCTGGCTACACCTTC
-	-	TRBV4-1	TRBJ1-2	CASSQDRDAEANYGYTF	TGCGCCAGCAGCCAAGATCGGGATGCGGAGGCTAACTATGGCTACACCTTC
-	TRBD1	TRBV18	TRBJ2-5	CASSSSGGREQYF	TGTGCCAGCTCATCTTCAGGGGGCAGGGAGCAGTACTTC
-	-	TRBV7-2	TRBJ1-1	CASSLGVQGETEAFF	TGTGCCAGCAGCTTAGGGGTGCAGGGCGAAACTGAAGCTTTCTTT